These 24 T cell receptor beta chains came from one sample sequenced in a study of response to subunit inactivated influenza vaccine. MiXCR was run by TCRdb on the RT-PCR reads, yielding one entry per CDR3 protein. The repertoire includes about 190,000 distinct CDR3 sequences, approximately 15% of them detected once, and 26% sits in the top ten. Sequencing was performed on CD8+ T cells sorted from PBMCs, taken 5 days after vaccination. The source of these receptors is a man over 45 who received an inactivated influenza vaccine.

The rearrangement joins TRBV20-1 to TRBJ2-7; D gene uncertain. Trimming took 1 base from V and 2 from J, leaving 9 bases between them. CDR3 size: 13 residues. CDR1 is DFQATT, CDR2 SNEGSKA, per germline (reference sequence). The CDR3 nucleotides are TGCAGTGCTAGAGGACCGAGTACCTACGAGCAGTACTTC. It encodes CSARGPSTYEQYF.

This clonotype showed up many times. The rearrangement links TRBV5-1 to TRBJ1-1; D is unclear. The CDR3 loop spans 14 amino acids. Germline loops: CDR1 SGHRS, CDR2 YFSETQ. Trimming left V 6 bases short and J 1 base short, with 13 bases between. The CDR3 DNA is TGCGCCAGCACCCCCGGAGGACCGAACACTGAAGCTTTCTTT. It is translated as CASTPGGPNTEAFF.

This clonotype has a count of ten or more. V gene TRBV25-1 combines with J gene TRBJ2-3; the match to TRBD2 covers 10 bases. CDR1 is MGHDK and CDR2 is SYGVNS in the germline V gene. V lost 10 bases to trimming and J lost 2 bases; unmatched junction nucleotides: 3. The CDR3 runs 13 residues. CDR3 in DNA: TGTGCCACACTAGCGGGACCCACAGATACGCAGTATTTT. Amino acid sequence: CATLAGPTDTQYF.

In this sample, this clonotype turned up many times. The chain combines TRBV28 with TRBJ2-5, with D hard to call. V lost 3 bases, J lost 1 base, and 15 bases lay in between. This CDR3 has 16 amino acids. The germline CDR1 and CDR2 sequences are MDHEN and SYDVKM. The CDR3 loop is CASSFGVSRSQETQYF. In DNA form, the CDR3 reads TGTGCCAGCAGTTTTGGGGTTTCGCGGTCCCAAGAGACCCAGTACTTC.

This clonotype showed up just a few times. This rearrangement joins TRBV7-9 to TRBJ2-3, with 12 bases aligning to TRBD1. Germline CDR1 is SEHNR and CDR2 is FQNEAQ (reference sequence). This CDR3 comprises 16 residues. Trimming removed 5 bases from V and 4 bases from J; junction bases left unmatched: 7. The CDR3 region is CASSQRGTGGADTQYF. Here the CDR3 DNA reads TGTGCCAGCAGCCAAAGGGGGACAGGGGGCGCAGATACGCAGTATTTT.

The rearrangement joins TRBV7-8 to TRBJ1-2, with D perhaps matching TRBD1 (6 bases). The V and J ends lost 0 bases and 2 bases respectively, with 7 bases between them. This CDR3 spans 14 amino acids. From germline, CDR1 is SGHVS and CDR2 FQNEAQ. Written as DNA, the CDR3 is TGTGCCAGCAGCTTAGCGGGGACAAACTATGGCTACACCTTC. It translates to CASSLAGTNYGYTF.

This clonotype has just a few counts. The chain combines TRBV11-1 with TRBJ2-3; 7 bases are shared with TRBD2. The CDR3 length is 18 residues. Germline values: CDR1 SGHAT, CDR2 FQDESV (reference sequence). Germline trimming cut 5 bases from V and 0 bases from J; bases unmatched to any gene: 14. This chain's CDR3 is CASSPPSGAGVSTDTQYF. The CDR3 DNA follows: TGTGCCAGCAGCCCTCCCAGCGGCGCGGGAGTTAGCACAGATACGCAGTATTTT.

This clonotype was observed a handful of times. The V and J genes are TRBV11-2 and TRBJ2-7, with a weak D call TRBD2 (6 bases). The V gene lost 6 bases and the J gene lost 2 bases, with 14 bases spanning the gap. The V gene's germline CDR1 is SGHAT and CDR2 FQNNGV. There are 14 residues in the CDR3. The CDR3 DNA reads TGTGCCAGCAGGGGCGGGACCCCTACCTACGAGCAGTACTTC. Amino acids: CASRGGTPTYEQYF.

This clonotype was counted ten times or more. The chain joins TRBV11-2 to TRBJ2-7; D perhaps matches TRBD1 (7 bases). V dropped 1 base and J dropped 3 bases, with 16 bases sitting between them. The CDR3 length is 16 residues. Germline lookup yields CDR1 SGHAT and CDR2 FQNNGV. The CDR3 loop reads CASSLGFGQGGYEQYF. The CDR3 DNA sequence: TGTGCCAGCAGCTTAGGATTTGGGCAGGGGGGCTACGAGCAGTACTTC.

The chain is built from TRBV20-1 and TRBJ2-3; 11 bases are shared with TRBD2. This CDR3 comprises 17 residues. V trimming: 5 bases; J trimming: 6 bases; junction bases outside the gene matches: 16. Germline CDR1 DFQATT, CDR2 SNEGSKA (reference sequence). In DNA form, the CDR3 reads TGCAGTGCTGGGTCGGTAGCGGGAGGGCCTAGGCCGGATACGCAGTATTTT. Translation: CSAGSVAGGPRPDTQYF.

The rearrangement uses TRBV25-1 and TRBJ2-7; 7 bases map to TRBD1. Trimming at V came to 3 bases and at J to 6 bases, leaving 2 bases not matched to a gene. Germline assignment: CDR1 MGHDK and CDR2 SYGVNS. This CDR3 contains 12 residues. The CDR3 bases are TGTGCCAGCAGTGATACAGGGGCCGAGCAGTACTTC. This codes for CASSDTGAEQYF.

Only a few counts were recorded for this clonotype. This chain links TRBV27 with TRBJ1-6, with D uncertain. The CDR3 has 13 residues. Per the germline V gene, CDR1 is MNHEY and CDR2 is SMNVEV (reference sequence). The V end was cut by 0 bases, the J end by 6 bases, with 3 bases between. The CDR3 loop reads CASSLSVNSPLHF. In DNA form, the CDR3 reads TGTGCCAGCAGTTTATCAGTTAATTCACCCCTCCACTTT.

Comments on this clonotype: The junction differs from germline at one of its ends, possibly a read error. The rearrangement uses TRBV29-1 and TRBJ2-1, with 11 bases that match TRBD2. The CDR3 runs to 14 residues. Germline CDR1 reads SQVTM; CDR2 reads ANQGSEA. The CDR3 DNA follows: TGCAGCGTGTCACTTAGCGGGGGGGCCAATAAGCAGTTCTTC. Translating gives CSVSLSGGANKQFF.

The chain uses TRBV5-1 and TRBJ2-4, with unresolved D. Germline values: CDR1 SGHRS, CDR2 YFSETQ. This CDR3 contains 13 residues. V was cut by 7 bases and J by 0 bases, with 8 bases left in between. The CDR3 spells CASLSLAKNIQYF. The CDR3 DNA reads as TGCGCCAGCTTATCACTAGCCAAAAACATTCAGTACTTC.

V usage is TRBV28 and J usage is TRBJ1-4; weak D call: TRBD1 (6 bases). Germline values: CDR1 MDHEN, CDR2 SYDVKM. The length of the CDR3 is 15 residues. The V end was cut by 6 bases, the J end by 3 bases, with 14 bases between. The DNA of the CDR3 is TGTGCCAGCAGAACACAGGGAGGCCCTAATGAAAAACTGTTTTTT. This codes for CASRTQGGPNEKLFF.

The rearrangement joins TRBV2 to TRBJ2-1; 15 bases map to TRBD2. Germline assignment: CDR1 SNHLY and CDR2 FYNNEI. This CDR3 region has 18 residues. CDR3 DNA: TGTACCTTCTGTCCGGGACTAGCGGGAGGTCTGTCCTACAATGAGCAGTTCTTC. Protein sequence: CTFCPGLAGGLSYNEQFF.

V gene TRBV4-1 combines with J gene TRBJ2-3; D may be TRBD1 or TRBD2 (5 bases each). The CDR3 consists of 15 residues. V was cut by 2 bases and J by 4 bases, with 13 bases left in between. Germline V lookup: CDR1 MGHRA, CDR2 YSYEKL. Here the CDR3 DNA reads TGCGCCAGCAGCCAAAAGGGGACGGAGGCAGATACGCAGTATTTT. Translating it yields CASSQKGTEADTQYF.

This clonotype was found once. This chain joins TRBV3-1 and TRBJ2-7; D is unresolved. This CDR3 is 17 amino acids long. From germline, CDR1 is LGHDT and CDR2 YNNKEL (reference sequence). The ends were cut back, 2 bases at V and 3 bases at J, with 20 bases in the middle. The CDR3 DNA reads TGTGCCAGCAGCCAAATTAGAAAAATCGGATTCGGCTACGAGCAGTACTTC. Amino acids: CASSQIRKIGFGYEQYF.

V gene TRBV2 combines with J gene TRBJ2-7; 10 positions match TRBD1. Trimming at V came to 6 bases and at J to 6 bases, leaving 11 bases not matched to a gene. Germline V gene sequence: CDR1 SNHLY, CDR2 FYNNEI. There are 15 residues in the CDR3. CDR3: CASRDLTGGGFEQYF. DNA for the CDR3: TGTGCCAGCAGGGACCTGACAGGGGGCGGTTTCGAGCAGTACTTC.

The V and J genes are TRBV7-9 and TRBJ1-2; tentatively, D is TRBD1 (5 bases). Per the germline V gene, CDR1 is SEHNR and CDR2 is FQNEAQ (reference sequence). The CDR3 is 14 residues long. The germline V and J ends were trimmed by 6 bases and 6 bases, with 17 bases remaining between them. This CDR3 is CASRAGGVLNGYTF. DNA of the CDR3: TGTGCCAGCAGAGCGGGAGGGGTACTCAATGGCTACACCTTC.

This clonotype was detected many times. The chain couples TRBV13 to TRBJ1-2; D may be TRBD1 (6 bases). Trimming took off 5 bases at V and 2 bases at J, with 18 bases between the two ends. CDR3 length equals 16 residues. Germline V CDR1 and CDR2: PRHDT, FYEKMQ (reference sequence). CDR3 DNA: TGTGCCAGCAGCGAGCGGGGGGCACTACAAAACTATGGCTACACCTTC. This codes for CASSERGALQNYGYTF.

This clonotype was seen many times. This sequence joins TRBV7-2 and TRBJ1-2, with TRBD1 identical over 7 bases. Germline CDR1 reads SGHTA; CDR2 reads FQGNSA. V trimming: 5 bases; J trimming: 2 bases; junction bases outside the gene matches: 14. The CDR3 runs to 17 residues. This chain's CDR3 is CASSQVPGQIANYGYTF. DNA of the CDR3: TGTGCCAGCAGCCAGGTTCCGGGACAGATTGCCAACTATGGCTACACCTTC.

The chain has TRBV2 and TRBJ2-7; TRBD2 might be the D (5 bases). This CDR3 spans 11 amino acids. The germline V and J ends were trimmed by 7 bases and 3 bases, with 7 bases remaining between them. Germline lookup yields CDR1 SNHLY and CDR2 FYNNEI. The CDR3 coding sequence is TGTGCCAGCAAAGAGGGCTACGAGCAGTACTTC. It specifies CASKEGYEQYF. Together with reference TRBV2 and TRBJ2-7, the CDR3 gives the full variable domain: EPEVTQTPSHQVTQMGQEVILRCVPISNHLYFYWYRQILGQKVEFLVSFYNNEISEKSEIFDDQFSVERPDGSNFTLKIRSTKLEDSAMYFCASKEGYEQYFGPGTRLTVT.

This clonotype was seen only a few times. This sequence joins TRBV5-1 and TRBJ2-1; 15 positions agree with TRBD2. The CDR3 length is 20 residues. The V segment lost 3 bases and the J segment 1 base; nucleotides outside the gene matches: 11. The germline V gene encodes CDR1 SGHRS and CDR2 YFSETQ. CDR3 residues: CASSWGLAGGQTVSYNEQFF. For the CDR3, the DNA is TGCGCCAGCAGCTGGGGACTAGCGGGGGGCCAGACGGTATCCTACAATGAGCAGTTCTTC.